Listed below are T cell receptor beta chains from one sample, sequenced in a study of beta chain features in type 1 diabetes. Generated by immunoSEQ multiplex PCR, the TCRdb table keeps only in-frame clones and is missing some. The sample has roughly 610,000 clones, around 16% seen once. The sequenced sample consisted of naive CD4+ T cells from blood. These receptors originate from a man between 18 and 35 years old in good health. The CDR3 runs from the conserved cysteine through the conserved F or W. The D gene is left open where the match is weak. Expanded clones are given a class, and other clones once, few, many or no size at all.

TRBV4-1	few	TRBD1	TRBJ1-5	CASSQVGQYSNQPQHF	TGCGCCAGCAGCCAAGTGGGACAGTATAGCAATCAGCCCCAGCATTTT
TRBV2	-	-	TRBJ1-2	CASSGRVLGNYGYTF	TGTGCCAGCAGTGGACGGGTTCTCGGTAACTATGGCTACACCTTC
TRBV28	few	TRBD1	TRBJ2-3	CASSHGQGPDTQYF	TGTGCCAGCAGTCACGGACAGGGCCCAGATACGCAGTATTTT
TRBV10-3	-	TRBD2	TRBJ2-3	CAISESRRRGSTDTQYF	TGTGCCATCAGTGAGTCCCGTAGGCGGGGGAGCACAGATACGCAGTATTTT
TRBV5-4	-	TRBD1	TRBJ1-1	CASSLGQRTEAFF	TGTGCCAGCAGCCTGGGACAGCGAACAGAAGCTTTCTTT
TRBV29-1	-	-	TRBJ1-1	CSVEGQLHTEAFF	TGCAGCGTTGAAGGGCAGCTCCACACTGAAGCTTTCTTT
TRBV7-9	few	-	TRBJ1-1	CASSSTGNTEAFF	TGTGCCAGCAGCTCCACAGGGAACACTGAAGCTTTCTTT
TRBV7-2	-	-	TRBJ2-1	CASSSANEQFF	TGTGCCAGCAGCTCCGCCAACGAGCAGTTCTTC
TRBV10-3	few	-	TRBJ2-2	CAISPEGANTGELFF	TGTGCCATCAGCCCCGAAGGGGCGAACACCGGGGAGCTGTTTTTT
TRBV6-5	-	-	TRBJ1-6	CASSPRVTYNSPLHF	TGTGCCAGCAGTCCCAGGGTAACCTATAATTCACCCCTCCACTTT
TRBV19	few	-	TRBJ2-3	CASAWTERTDTQYF	TGTGCCAGTGCATGGACAGAACGCACAGATACGCAGTATTTT
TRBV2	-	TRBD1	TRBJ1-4	CASKGTGGVEKLFF	TGTGCCAGCAAAGGGACAGGGGGCGTTGAAAAACTGTTTTTT
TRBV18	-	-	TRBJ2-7	CASSPVPGAPYEQYF	TGTGCCAGCTCCCCCGTCCCAGGGGCACCCTACGAGCAGTACTTC
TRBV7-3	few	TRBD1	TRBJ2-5	CASSPTGGKKETQYF	TGTGCCAGCAGCCCCACAGGGGGAAAAAAAGAGACCCAGTACTTC
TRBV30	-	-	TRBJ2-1	CAWSVPWSSYNEQFF	TGTGCCTGGAGTGTACCCTGGAGCTCCTACAATGAGCAGTTCTTC
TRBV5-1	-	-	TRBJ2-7	CASSWVQGWYEQYF	TGCGCCAGCAGCTGGGTGCAGGGTTGGTACGAGCAGTACTTC
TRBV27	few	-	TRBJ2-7	CASSLSFRGYEQYF	TGTGCCAGCAGTTTATCGTTTCGGGGCTACGAGCAGTACTTC
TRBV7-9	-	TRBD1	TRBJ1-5	CASSFGQGVQPQHF	TGTGCCAGCAGCTTTGGACAGGGGGTTCAGCCCCAGCATTTT
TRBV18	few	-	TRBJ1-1	CASSPYNTEAFF	TGTGCCAGCTCACCATACAACACTGAAGCTTTCTTT
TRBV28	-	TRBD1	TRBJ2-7	CASSLRMTGIYEQYF	TGTGCCAGCAGTTTACGCATGACAGGGATCTACGAGCAGTACTTC
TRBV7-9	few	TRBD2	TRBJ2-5	CASSFGLAGETQYF	TGTGCCAGCAGCTTCGGACTAGCGGGGGAGACCCAGTACTTC
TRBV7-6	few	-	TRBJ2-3	CASSLSLGGSTDTQYF	TGTGCCAGCAGCTTAAGTTTGGGTGGATCCACAGATACGCAGTATTTT
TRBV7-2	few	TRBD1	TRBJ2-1	CASSLGQGAHNEQFF	TGTGCCAGCAGCTTAGGCCAGGGGGCCCACAATGAGCAGTTCTTC
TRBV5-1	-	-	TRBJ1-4	CASRDGGSNEKLFF	TGCGCCAGCAGGGACGGGGGCTCTAATGAAAAACTGTTTTTT
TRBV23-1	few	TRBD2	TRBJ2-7	CASTRLAGVREQYF	TGCGCCAGCACCCGACTAGCGGGAGTTAGGGAGCAGTACTTC